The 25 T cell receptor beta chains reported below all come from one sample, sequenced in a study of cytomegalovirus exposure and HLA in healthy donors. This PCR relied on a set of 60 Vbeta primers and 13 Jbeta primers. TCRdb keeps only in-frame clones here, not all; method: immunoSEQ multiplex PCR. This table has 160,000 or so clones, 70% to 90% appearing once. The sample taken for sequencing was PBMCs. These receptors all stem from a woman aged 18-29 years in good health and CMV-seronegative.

The CDR3 region has the DNA TGCGCCAGCAGCCAAGTGGGACTAGCGGGAGAGACCCAGTACTTC. This translates into CASSQVGLAGETQYF. The rearrangement uses TRBV4-1 and TRBJ2-5, with 12 positions matching TRBD2. The CDR3 spans 15 residues. The ends lost 1 base at V and 4 bases at J; junction bases unmatched: 1. Germline V lookup: CDR1 MGHRA, CDR2 YSYEKL.

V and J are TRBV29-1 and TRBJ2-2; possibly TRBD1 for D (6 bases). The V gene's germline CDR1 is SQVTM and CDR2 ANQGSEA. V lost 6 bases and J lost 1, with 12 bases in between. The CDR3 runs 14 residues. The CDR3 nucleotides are TGCAGCGTCTCAGGGGCAAGGAACACCGGGGAGCTGTTTTTT. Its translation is CSVSGARNTGELFF.

CDR3 protein: CASSLSSSEQYF. Written as DNA, the CDR3 is TGTGCCAGCAGCTTATCCTCCAGCGAGCAGTACTTC. The chain has TRBV5-4 and TRBJ2-7; no firm D call. The germline CDR1 and CDR2 sequences are SGHNT and YYREEE (reference sequence). V lost 2 bases and J 6 bases, leaving 9 bases between the germline ends. The CDR3 runs to 12 residues.

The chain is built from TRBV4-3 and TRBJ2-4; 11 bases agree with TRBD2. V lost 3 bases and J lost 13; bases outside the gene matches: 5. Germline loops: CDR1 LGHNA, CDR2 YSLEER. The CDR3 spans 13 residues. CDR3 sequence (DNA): TGCGCCAGCAGCCAGGGACTAGCGGACCTCCAGTACTTC. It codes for CASSQGLADLQYF.

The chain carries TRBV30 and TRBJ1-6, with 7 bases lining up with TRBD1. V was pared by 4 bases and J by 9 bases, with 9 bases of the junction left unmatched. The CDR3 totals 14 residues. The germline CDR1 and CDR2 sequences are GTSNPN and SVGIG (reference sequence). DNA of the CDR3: TGTGCCTGGATGAGGGACAGTTGGGGTTCACCCCTCCACTTT. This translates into CAWMRDSWGSPLHF.

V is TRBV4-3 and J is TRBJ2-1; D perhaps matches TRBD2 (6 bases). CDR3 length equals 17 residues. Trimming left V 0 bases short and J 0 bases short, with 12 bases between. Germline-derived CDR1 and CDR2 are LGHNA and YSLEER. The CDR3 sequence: CASSQDSAGSSYNEQFF. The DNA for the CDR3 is TGCGCCAGCAGCCAAGATTCCGCGGGGTCCTCCTACAATGAGCAGTTCTTC.

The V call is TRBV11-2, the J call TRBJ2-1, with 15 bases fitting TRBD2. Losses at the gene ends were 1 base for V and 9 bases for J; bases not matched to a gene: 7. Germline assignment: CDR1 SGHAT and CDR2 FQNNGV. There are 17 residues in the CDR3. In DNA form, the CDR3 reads TGTGCCAGCAGCTTAGGCTCCCCGGGACTAGCGGGGGGTGAGCAGTTCTTC. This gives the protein CASSLGSPGLAGGEQFF.

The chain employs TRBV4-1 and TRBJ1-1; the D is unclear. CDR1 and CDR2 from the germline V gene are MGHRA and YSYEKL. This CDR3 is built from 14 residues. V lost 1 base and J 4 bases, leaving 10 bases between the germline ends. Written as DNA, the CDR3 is TGCGCCAGCAGCCAAGTAGGGAGACGCACTGAAGCTTTCTTT. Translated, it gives CASSQVGRRTEAFF.

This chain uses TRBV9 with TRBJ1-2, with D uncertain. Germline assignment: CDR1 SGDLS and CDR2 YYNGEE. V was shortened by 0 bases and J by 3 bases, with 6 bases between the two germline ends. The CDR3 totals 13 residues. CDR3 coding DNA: TGTGCCAGCAGCGTAGATCCCGACTATGGCTACACCTTC. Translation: CASSVDPDYGYTF.

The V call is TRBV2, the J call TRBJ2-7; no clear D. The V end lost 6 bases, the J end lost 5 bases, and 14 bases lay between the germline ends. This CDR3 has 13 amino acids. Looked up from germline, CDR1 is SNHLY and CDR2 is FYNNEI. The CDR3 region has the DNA TGTGCCAGCAGACTCACGTACGAAAACGAGCAGTACTTC. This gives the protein CASRLTYENEQYF.

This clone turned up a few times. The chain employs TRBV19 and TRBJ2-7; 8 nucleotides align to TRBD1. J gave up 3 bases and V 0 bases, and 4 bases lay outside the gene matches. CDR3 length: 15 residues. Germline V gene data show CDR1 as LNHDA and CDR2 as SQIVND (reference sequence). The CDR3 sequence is CASSIDGTGDYEQYF. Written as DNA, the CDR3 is TGTGCCAGTAGTATAGACGGGACAGGAGACTACGAGCAGTACTTC.

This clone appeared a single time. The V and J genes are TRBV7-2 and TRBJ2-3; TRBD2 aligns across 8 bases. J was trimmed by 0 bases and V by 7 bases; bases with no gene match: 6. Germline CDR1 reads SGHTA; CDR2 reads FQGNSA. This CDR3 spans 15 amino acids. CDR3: CASTSGGYSTDTQYF. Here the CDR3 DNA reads TGTGCCAGCACCAGCGGGGGTTACAGCACAGATACGCAGTATTTT.

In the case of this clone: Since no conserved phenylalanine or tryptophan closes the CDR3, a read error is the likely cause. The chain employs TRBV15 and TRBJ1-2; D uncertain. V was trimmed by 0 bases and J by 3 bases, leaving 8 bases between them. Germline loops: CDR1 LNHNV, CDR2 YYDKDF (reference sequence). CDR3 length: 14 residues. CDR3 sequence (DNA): TGTGCCACCAGCAGAGAGGAGCTCTACTATGGCTACACCCTC. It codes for CATSREELYYGYTL.

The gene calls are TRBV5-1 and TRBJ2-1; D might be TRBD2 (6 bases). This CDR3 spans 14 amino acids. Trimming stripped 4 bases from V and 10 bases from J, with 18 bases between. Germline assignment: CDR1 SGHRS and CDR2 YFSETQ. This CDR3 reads CASSGALDSGEQFF. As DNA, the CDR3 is TGCGCCAGCAGCGGGGCGCTGGATAGCGGCGAGCAGTTCTTC.

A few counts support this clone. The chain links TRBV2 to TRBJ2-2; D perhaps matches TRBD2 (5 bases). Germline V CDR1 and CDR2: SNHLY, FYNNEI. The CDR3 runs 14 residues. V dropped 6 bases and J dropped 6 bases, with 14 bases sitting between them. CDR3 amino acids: CASSAVTGSGELFF. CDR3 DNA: TGTGCCAGCAGCGCCGTAACGGGGTCCGGGGAGCTGTTTTTT.

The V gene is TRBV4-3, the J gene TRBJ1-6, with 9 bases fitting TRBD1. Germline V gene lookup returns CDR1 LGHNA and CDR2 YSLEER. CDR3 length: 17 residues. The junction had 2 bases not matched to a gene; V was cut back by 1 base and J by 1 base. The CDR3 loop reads CASSQGGQGSYNSPLHF. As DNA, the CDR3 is TGCGCCAGCAGCCAAGGGGGACAGGGATCCTATAATTCACCCCTCCACTTT.

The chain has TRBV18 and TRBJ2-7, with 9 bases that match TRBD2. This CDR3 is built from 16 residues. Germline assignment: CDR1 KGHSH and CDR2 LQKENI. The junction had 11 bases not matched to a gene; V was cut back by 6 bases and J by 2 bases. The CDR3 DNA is TGTGCCAGCTCTCAAAAAGGAGCGGGGGGTGCCTACGAGCAGTACTTC. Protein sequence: CASSQKGAGGAYEQYF.

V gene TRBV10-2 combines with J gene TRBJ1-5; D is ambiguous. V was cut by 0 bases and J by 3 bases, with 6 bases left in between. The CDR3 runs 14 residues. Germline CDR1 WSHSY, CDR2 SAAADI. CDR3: CASSESSDNQPQHF. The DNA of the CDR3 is TGCGCCAGCAGTGAGTCGTCAGACAATCAGCCCCAGCATTTT.

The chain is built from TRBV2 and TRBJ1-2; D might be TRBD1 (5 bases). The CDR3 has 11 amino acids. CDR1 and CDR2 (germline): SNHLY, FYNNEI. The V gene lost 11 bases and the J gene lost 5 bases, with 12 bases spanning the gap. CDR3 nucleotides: TGTGCCGGGGGGGAGAAATATGGCTACACCTTC. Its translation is CAGGEKYGYTF.

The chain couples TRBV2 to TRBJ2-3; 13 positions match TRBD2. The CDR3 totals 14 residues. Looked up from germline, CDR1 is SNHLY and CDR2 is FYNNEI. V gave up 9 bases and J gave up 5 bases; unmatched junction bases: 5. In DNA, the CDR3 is TGTGCCAGTTTAACTAGCGGGGGGGGAGATACGCAGTATTTT. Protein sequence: CASLTSGGGDTQYF.

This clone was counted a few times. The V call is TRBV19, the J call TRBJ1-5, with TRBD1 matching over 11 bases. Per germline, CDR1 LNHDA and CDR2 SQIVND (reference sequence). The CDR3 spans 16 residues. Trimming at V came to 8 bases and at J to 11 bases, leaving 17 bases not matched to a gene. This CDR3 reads CASRGTGGRRGESQHF. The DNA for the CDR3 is TGTGCCAGTCGCGGGACAGGGGGGAGAAGGGGGGAGTCCCAGCATTTT.

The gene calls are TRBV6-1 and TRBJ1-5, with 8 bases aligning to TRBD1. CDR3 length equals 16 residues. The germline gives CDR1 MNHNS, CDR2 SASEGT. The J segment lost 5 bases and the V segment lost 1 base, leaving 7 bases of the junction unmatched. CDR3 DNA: TGTGCCAGCAGTGAAGGCCGTCCAGGGGGCCATCAGCCCCAGCATTTT. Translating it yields CASSEGRPGGHQPQHF.

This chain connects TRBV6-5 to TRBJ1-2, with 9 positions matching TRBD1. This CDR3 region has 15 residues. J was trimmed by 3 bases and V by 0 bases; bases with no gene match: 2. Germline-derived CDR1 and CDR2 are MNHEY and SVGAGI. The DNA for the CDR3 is TGTGCCAGCAGTTACTCCGGGACAGGGCACTATGGCTACACCTTC. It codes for CASSYSGTGHYGYTF.

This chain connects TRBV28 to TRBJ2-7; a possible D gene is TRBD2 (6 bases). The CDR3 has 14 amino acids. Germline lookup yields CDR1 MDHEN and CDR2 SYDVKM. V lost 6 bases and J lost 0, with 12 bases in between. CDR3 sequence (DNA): TGTGCCAGCAGGGTCCTGGGGGGCTCCTACGAGCAGTACTTC. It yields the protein CASRVLGGSYEQYF.

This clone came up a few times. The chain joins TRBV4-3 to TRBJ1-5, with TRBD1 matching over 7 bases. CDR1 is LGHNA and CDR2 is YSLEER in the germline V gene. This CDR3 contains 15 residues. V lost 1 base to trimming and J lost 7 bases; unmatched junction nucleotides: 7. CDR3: CASSQVYRGGQPQHF. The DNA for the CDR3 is TGCGCCAGCAGCCAAGTTTACAGGGGCGGCCAGCCCCAGCATTTT.